The entry below gives a single T cell receptor (beta chain) sequence along with its context. These data are taken from a study of blood T cell repertoires in COVID-19. Only in-frame clones appear in the TCRdb table, and some are missing; sequencing was by immunoSEQ multiplex PCR. The sample carries 300,000 to 350,000 clones, 85% to 90% recorded once. Resolution of symptoms, clearance, or two negative PCRs was present in recovered Cohort 3 donors. The sample taken for sequencing was PBMCs or T cells enriched from blood (not recorded which). This TCR derives from a woman aged 25 to 45 who had recovered from COVID-19.

The CDR3 region has the DNA TGTGCCAGCAGTTTAGGGCTAGCGGGGGGCAATGAGCAGTTCTTC. It encodes CASSLGLAGGNEQFF. V gene TRBV28 combines with J gene TRBJ2-1, with TRBD2 identical over 11 bases. V gave up 2 bases and J gave up 6 bases; unmatched junction bases: 3. This CDR3 has 15 amino acids. Per germline, CDR1 MDHEN and CDR2 SYDVKM.